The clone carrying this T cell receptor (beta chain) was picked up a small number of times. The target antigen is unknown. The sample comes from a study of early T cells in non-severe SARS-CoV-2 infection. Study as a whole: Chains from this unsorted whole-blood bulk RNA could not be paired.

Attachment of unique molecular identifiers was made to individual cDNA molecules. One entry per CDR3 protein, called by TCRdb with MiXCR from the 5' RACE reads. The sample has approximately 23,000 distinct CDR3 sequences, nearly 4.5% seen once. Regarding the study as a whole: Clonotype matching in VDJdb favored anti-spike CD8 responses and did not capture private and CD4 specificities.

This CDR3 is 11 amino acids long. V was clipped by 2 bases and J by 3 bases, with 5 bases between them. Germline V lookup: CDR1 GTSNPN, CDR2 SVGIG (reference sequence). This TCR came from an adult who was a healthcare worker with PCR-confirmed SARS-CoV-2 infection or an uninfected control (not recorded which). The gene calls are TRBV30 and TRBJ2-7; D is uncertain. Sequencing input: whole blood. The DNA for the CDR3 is TGTGCCTGGAGTACGGGCTACGAGCAGTACTTC. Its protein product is CAWSTGYEQYF. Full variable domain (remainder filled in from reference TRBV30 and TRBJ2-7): SQTIHQWPATLVQPVGSPLSLECTVEGTSNPNLYWYRQAAGRGLQLLFYSVGIGQISSEVPQNLSASRPQDRQFILSSKKLLLSDSGFYLCAWSTGYEQYFGPGTRLTVT.